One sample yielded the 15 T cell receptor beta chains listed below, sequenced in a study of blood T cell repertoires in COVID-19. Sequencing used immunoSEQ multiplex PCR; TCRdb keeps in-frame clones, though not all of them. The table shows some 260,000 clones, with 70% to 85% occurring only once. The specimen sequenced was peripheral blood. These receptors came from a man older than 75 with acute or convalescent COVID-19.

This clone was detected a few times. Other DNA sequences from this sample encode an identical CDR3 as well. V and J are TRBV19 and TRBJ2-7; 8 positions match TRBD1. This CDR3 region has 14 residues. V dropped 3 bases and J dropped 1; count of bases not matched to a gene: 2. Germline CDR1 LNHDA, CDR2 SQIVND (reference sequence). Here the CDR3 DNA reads TGTGCCAGTAGTATCGGGACAGGTTCCTACGAGCAGTACTTC. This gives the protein CASSIGTGSYEQYF.

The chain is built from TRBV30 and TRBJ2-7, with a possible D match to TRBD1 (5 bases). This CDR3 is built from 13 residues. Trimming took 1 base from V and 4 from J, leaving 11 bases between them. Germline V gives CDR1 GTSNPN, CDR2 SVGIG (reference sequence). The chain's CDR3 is CAWSGGLRYEQYF. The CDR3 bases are TGTGCCTGGAGTGGGGGCCTTAGGTACGAGCAGTACTTC.

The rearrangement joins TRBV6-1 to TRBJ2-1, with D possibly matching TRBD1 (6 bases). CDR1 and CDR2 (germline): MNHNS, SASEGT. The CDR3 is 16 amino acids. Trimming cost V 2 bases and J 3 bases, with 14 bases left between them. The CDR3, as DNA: TGTGCCAGCAGTGAATCTTGGGACACAGACTACAATGAGCAGTTCTTC. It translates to CASSESWDTDYNEQFF.

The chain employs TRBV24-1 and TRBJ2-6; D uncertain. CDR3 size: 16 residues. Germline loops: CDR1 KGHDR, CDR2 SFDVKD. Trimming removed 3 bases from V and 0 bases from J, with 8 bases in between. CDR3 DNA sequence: TGTGCCACCAGTGATCCAACAGACTCTGGGGCCAACGTCCTGACTTTC. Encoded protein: CATSDPTDSGANVLTF.

CDR3 in DNA: TGTGCCAGCAGCCCAGGACTAGCGGGAGGGCCGGGGTCCTACGAGCAGTACTTC. Its protein is CASSPGLAGGPGSYEQYF. J is TRBJ2-7 and V is TRBV5-4; 15 bases agree with TRBD2. V lost 4 bases, J lost 1 base, and 9 bases stayed unmatched. The germline V gene has CDR1 SGHNT and CDR2 YYREEE (reference sequence). This CDR3 has 18 residues.

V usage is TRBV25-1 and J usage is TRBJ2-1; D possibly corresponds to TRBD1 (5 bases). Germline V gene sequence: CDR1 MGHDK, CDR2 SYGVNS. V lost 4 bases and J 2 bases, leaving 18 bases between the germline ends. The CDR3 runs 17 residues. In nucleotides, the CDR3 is TGTGCCAGCAGTGCCTCCGGAGATAGGGGTCCCTACAATGAGCAGTTCTTC. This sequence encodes CASSASGDRGPYNEQFF.

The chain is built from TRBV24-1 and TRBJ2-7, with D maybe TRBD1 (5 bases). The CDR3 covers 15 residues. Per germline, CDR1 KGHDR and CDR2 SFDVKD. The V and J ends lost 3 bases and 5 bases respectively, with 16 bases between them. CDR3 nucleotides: TGTGCCACCAGTGATAATCAGGGTATATGGAACGAGCAGTACTTC. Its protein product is CATSDNQGIWNEQYF.

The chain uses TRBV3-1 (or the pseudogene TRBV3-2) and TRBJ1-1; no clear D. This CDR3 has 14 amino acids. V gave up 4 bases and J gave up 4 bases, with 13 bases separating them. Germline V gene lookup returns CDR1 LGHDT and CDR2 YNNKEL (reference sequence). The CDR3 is CASSPFGEATEAFF. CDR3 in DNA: TGTGCCAGCAGCCCCTTCGGGGAGGCCACTGAAGCTTTCTTT.

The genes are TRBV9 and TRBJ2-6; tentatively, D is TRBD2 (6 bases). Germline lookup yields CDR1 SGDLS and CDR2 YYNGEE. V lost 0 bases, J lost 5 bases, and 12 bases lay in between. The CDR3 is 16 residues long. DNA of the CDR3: TGTGCCAGCAGCGTAGGGTCATGGGACTGGGCCAACGTCCTGACTTTC. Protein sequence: CASSVGSWDWANVLTF.

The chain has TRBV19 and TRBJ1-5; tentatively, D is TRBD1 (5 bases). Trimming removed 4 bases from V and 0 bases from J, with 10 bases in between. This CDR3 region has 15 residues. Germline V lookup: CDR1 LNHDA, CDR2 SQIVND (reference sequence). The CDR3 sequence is CASSTGHSSNQPQHF. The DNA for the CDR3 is TGTGCCAGTAGTACCGGACATTCTAGCAATCAGCCCCAGCATTTT.

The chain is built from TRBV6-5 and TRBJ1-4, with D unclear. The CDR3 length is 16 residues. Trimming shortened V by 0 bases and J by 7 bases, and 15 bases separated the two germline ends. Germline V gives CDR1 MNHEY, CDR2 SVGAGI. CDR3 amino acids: CASSYSGFGVGEKLFF. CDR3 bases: TGTGCCAGCAGTTACTCGGGCTTCGGCGTAGGTGAAAAACTGTTTTTT.

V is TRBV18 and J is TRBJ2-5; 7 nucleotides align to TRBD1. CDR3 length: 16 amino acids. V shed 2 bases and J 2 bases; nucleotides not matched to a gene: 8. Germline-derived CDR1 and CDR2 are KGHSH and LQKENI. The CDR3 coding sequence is TGTGCCAGCTCACCATCTGGGATCAGGGGGCAAGAGACCCAGTACTTC. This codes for CASSPSGIRGQETQYF.

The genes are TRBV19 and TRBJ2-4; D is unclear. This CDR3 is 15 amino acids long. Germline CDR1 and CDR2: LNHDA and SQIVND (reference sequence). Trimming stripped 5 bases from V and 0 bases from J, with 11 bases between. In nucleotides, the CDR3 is TGTGCCAGTAGTCCTCTGCGGATAGCCAAAAACATTCAGTACTTC. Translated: CASSPLRIAKNIQYF.

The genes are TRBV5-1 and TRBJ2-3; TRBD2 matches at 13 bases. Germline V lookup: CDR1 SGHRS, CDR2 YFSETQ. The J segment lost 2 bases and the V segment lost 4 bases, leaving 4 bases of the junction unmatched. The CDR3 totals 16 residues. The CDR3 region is CASSPGLAGSTDTQYF. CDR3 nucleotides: TGCGCCAGCAGCCCGGGACTAGCGGGGTCCACAGATACGCAGTATTTT.

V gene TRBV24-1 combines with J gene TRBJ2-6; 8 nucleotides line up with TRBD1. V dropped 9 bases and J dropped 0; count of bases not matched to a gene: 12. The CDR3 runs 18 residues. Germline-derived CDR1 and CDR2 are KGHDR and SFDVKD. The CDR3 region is CATQSAQGDLSGANVLTF. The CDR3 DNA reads TGTGCCACCCAGTCAGCACAGGGGGACCTCTCTGGGGCCAACGTCCTGACTTTC.